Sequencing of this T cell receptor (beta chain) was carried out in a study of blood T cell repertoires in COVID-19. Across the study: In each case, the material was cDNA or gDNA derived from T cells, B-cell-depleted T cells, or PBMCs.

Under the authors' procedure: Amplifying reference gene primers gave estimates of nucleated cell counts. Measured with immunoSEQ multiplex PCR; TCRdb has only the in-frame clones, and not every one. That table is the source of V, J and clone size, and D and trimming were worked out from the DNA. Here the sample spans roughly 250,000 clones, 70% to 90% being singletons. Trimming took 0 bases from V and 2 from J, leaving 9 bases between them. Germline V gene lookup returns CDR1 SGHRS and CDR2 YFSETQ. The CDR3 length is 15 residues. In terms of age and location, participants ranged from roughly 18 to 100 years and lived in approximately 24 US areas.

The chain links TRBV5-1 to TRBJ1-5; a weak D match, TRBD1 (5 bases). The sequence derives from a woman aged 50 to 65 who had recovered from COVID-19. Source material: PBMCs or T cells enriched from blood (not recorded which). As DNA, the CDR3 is TGCGCCAGCAGCTTGGAAGGGGTAGGCAATCAGCCCCAGCATTTT. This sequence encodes CASSLEGVGNQPQHF.